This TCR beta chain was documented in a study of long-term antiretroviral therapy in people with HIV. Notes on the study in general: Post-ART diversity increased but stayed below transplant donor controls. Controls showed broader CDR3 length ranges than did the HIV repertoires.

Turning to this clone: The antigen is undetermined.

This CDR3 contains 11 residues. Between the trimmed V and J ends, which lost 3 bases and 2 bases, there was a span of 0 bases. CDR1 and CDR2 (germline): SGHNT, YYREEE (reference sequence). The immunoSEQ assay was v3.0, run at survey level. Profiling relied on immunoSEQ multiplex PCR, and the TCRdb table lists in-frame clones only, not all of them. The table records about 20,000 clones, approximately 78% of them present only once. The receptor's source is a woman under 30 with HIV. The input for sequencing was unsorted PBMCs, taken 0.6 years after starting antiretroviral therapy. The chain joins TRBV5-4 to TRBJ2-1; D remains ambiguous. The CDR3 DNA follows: TGTGCCAGCAGCTCCTACAATGAGCAGTTCTTC. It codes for CASSSYNEQFF.